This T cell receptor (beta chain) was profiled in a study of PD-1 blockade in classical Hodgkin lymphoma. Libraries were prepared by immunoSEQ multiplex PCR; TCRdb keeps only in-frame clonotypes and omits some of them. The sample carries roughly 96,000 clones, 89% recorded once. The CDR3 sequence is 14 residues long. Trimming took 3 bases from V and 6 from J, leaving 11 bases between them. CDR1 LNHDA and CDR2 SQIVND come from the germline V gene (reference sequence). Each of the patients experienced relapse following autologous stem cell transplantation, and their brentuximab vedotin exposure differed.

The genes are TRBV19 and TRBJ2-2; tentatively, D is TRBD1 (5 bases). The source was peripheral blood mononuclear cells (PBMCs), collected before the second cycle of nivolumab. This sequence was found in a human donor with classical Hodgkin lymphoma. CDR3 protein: CASSIQGGAGELFF. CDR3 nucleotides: TGTGCCAGTAGTATTCAGGGTGGGGCCGGGGAGCTGTTTTTT.